Each of the 32 T cell receptor beta chains below was sequenced from the same sample in a study of yellow fever vaccine responses in identical twins. Using its own MiXCR run on the RT-PCR reads, TCRdb lists one record per CDR3 protein. The table has approximately 10,000 distinct CDR3 sequences, around three quarters seen once. Here the sequenced sample was T cells from blood (PBMCs), unsorted or a sorted subset (not recorded which), taken before or after yellow fever vaccination (not recorded which). Source of these receptors: a woman under 30 who received the yellow fever vaccine.

This chain joins TRBV2 and TRBJ2-1; TRBD2 aligns across 10 bases. Germline lookup yields CDR1 SNHLY and CDR2 FYNNEI. The CDR3 has 15 amino acids. The V and J ends lost 1 base and 10 bases, in that order; junction bases with no gene match: 7. CDR3 protein: CASSEDYGLAEEQFF. CDR3 DNA sequence: TGTGCCAGCAGTGAAGACTATGGACTAGCGGAAGAGCAGTTCTTC.

The CDR3 region is CSARDLTSGSSYEQYF. Here the CDR3 DNA reads TGCAGTGCTAGAGACTTAACTAGCGGGAGCTCCTACGAGCAGTACTTC. The chain recombines TRBV20-1 with TRBJ2-7; TRBD2 matches 11 bases. The CDR3 length is 16 residues. V dropped 0 bases and J dropped 0; count of bases not matched to a gene: 4. The germline V gene has CDR1 DFQATT and CDR2 SNEGSKA (reference sequence).

This chain joins TRBV9 and TRBJ1-1, with D maybe TRBD1 (6 bases). Looked up from germline, CDR1 is SGDLS and CDR2 is YYNGEE. The V end was cut by 2 bases, the J end by 2 bases, with 7 bases between. The CDR3 covers 13 residues. The DNA for the CDR3 is TGTGCCAGCAGCGTGACAGGAAACACTGAAGCTTTCTTT. Amino acid sequence: CASSVTGNTEAFF.

The chain has TRBV12-3 or TRBV12-4 and TRBJ2-7; D is unclear. CDR3 size: 13 residues. V was shortened by 3 bases and J by 5 bases, with 11 bases between the two germline ends. For the CDR3, the DNA is TGTGCCAGCAGTTTTCCGGGTACCCACGAGCAGTACTTC. As protein: CASSFPGTHEQYF.

This clonotype is termed medium-sized. The chain combines TRBV7-9 with TRBJ2-7; 8 bases align to TRBD1. The CDR3 contains 12 residues. J was trimmed by 7 bases and V by 5 bases; bases with no gene match: 4. Germline V gene sequence: CDR1 SEHNR, CDR2 FQNEAQ (reference sequence). The CDR3 reads CASSTRQGEQYF. In nucleotides, the CDR3 is TGTGCCAGCAGCACACGACAGGGGGAGCAGTACTTC.

A single count supports this clonotype. This chain links TRBV5-5 with TRBJ1-1, with 8 nucleotides matching TRBD1. V was clipped by 5 bases and J by 5 bases; unmatched bases: 8. Germline V CDR1 and CDR2: SGHKS, YYEKEE (reference sequence). The CDR3 length is 14 residues. The CDR3 spells CASRAGQGRTEAFF. CDR3 nucleotide sequence: TGTGCCAGCAGGGCAGGACAGGGAAGGACTGAAGCTTTCTTT.

This clonotype was counted once. This chain connects TRBV4-2 to TRBJ1-1, with a tentative D call TRBD1 (5 bases). CDR1 and CDR2 (germline): LGHNA, YNFKEQ. Trimming left V 4 bases short and J 5 bases short, with 14 bases between. CDR3 length: 14 residues. The CDR3 region has the DNA TGTGCCAGCAGCCCCTATGGGGGAGGGACTGAAGCTTTCTTT. This sequence encodes CASSPYGGGTEAFF.

The gene calls are TRBV7-9 and TRBJ2-3; D remains unclear. CDR3 length: 14 residues. V lost 4 bases, J lost 0 bases, and 8 bases lay in between. The germline gives CDR1 SEHNR, CDR2 FQNEAQ (reference sequence). CDR3 sequence reads: CASSYSSSTDTQYF. For the CDR3, the DNA is TGTGCCAGCAGCTATAGCTCCAGCACAGATACGCAGTATTTT.

V usage is TRBV5-1 and J usage is TRBJ1-1; D is unclear. Germline lookup yields CDR1 SGHRS and CDR2 YFSETQ. Trimming took 0 bases from V and 1 from J, leaving 7 bases between them. CDR3 length equals 14 residues. CDR3 amino acids: CASSLAAGNTEAFF. CDR3 sequence (DNA): TGCGCCAGCAGCTTGGCCGCGGGGAACACTGAAGCTTTCTTT.

The J gene is TRBJ2-4, the V gene TRBV7-6, with TRBD2 as a possible D gene (5 bases). V lost 4 bases to trimming and J lost 9 bases, with 13 bases between them. Per the germline V gene, CDR1 is SGHVS and CDR2 is FNYEAQ. This CDR3 has 13 amino acids. The CDR3 nucleotides are TGTGCCAGCAGCTCTAGCAGTGGTGGCATTCAGTACTTC. Encoded protein: CASSSSSGGIQYF.

The DNA for the CDR3 is TGTGCCAGTCAGTCCCTAGCGGGAAGGGTCTACGAGCAGTACTTC. It translates to CASQSLAGRVYEQYF. This chain uses TRBV13 with TRBJ2-7; 9 bases map to TRBD2. The CDR3 is made up of 15 amino acids. Looked up from germline, CDR1 is PRHDT and CDR2 is FYEKMQ (reference sequence). The J segment lost 3 bases and the V segment lost 9 bases, leaving 12 bases of the junction unmatched.

V and J are TRBV29-1 and TRBJ2-1; 7 positions agree with TRBD1. J was trimmed by 3 bases and V by 4 bases; bases with no gene match: 12. CDR1 SQVTM and CDR2 ANQGSEA come from the germline V gene. The CDR3 runs 16 residues. CDR3 sequence (DNA): TGCAGCGTTGTCGACAGGGTAAGGCTATTCTACAATGAGCAGTTCTTC. Translated, it gives CSVVDRVRLFYNEQFF.

The chain carries TRBV11-1 and TRBJ1-4, with TRBD1 matching 7 bases. Germline trimming cut 5 bases from V and 7 bases from J; bases unmatched to any gene: 10. The length of the CDR3 is 15 residues. The V gene's germline CDR1 is SGHAT and CDR2 FQDESV (reference sequence). CDR3 protein: CASSPKEGAAEKLFF. As DNA, the CDR3 is TGTGCCAGCAGCCCGAAGGAGGGGGCCGCTGAAAAACTGTTTTTT.

This chain links TRBV10-3 with TRBJ2-2; the D gene is possibly TRBD1 (6 bases). Trimming shortened V by 3 bases and J by 3 bases, and 8 bases separated the two germline ends. Germline CDR1 is ENHRY and CDR2 is SYGVKD. The length of the CDR3 is 14 residues. CDR3 DNA sequence: TGTGCCATCAGTGACCCAGGGGACACCGGGGAGCTGTTTTTT. Its protein is CAISDPGDTGELFF.

The sample holds a few counts of this clonotype. The chain is built from TRBV11-1 and TRBJ1-1; a possible D gene is TRBD1 (5 bases). The CDR3 spans 14 residues. Germline V CDR1 and CDR2: SGHAT, FQDESV (reference sequence). Trimming cost V 5 bases and J 2 bases, with 12 bases left between them. The CDR3 bases are TGTGCCAGCAGCCACCCCAGGGACAACACTGAAGCTTTCTTT. Translating it yields CASSHPRDNTEAFF.

The chain couples TRBV14 to TRBJ2-3; D gene uncertain. The CDR3 spans 13 residues. The V end lost 3 bases, the J end lost 2 bases, and 6 bases lay between the germline ends. CDR1 SGHDN and CDR2 FVKESK come from the germline V gene. CDR3 loop: CASSQVVTDTQYF. For the CDR3, the DNA is TGTGCCAGCAGCCAGGTGGTCACAGATACGCAGTATTTT.

This chain joins TRBV27 and TRBJ1-2, with D unclear. The CDR3 has 13 amino acids. Germline CDR1 and CDR2: MNHEY and SMNVEV (reference sequence). V was clipped by 2 bases and J by 4 bases, with 8 bases between them. The CDR3 spells CASSLIGGYGYTF. The DNA for the CDR3 is TGTGCCAGCAGTTTAATCGGTGGCTATGGCTACACCTTC.

This clonotype has more than one count but fewer than ten. This chain links TRBV11-1 with TRBJ2-3, with D perhaps matching TRBD1 (5 bases). Looked up from germline, CDR1 is SGHAT and CDR2 is FQDESV (reference sequence). Trimming stripped 5 bases from V and 3 bases from J, with 6 bases between. This CDR3 region has 12 residues. The CDR3 protein is CASSKGTDTQYF. DNA of the CDR3: TGTGCCAGCAGCAAGGGGACAGATACGCAGTATTTT.

The chain is built from TRBV4-2 and TRBJ2-1; D gene uncertain. The CDR3 is made up of 15 amino acids. Germline loops: CDR1 LGHNA, CDR2 YNFKEQ. V dropped 2 bases and J dropped 0 bases, with 8 bases sitting between them. The CDR3 nucleotides read TGTGCCAGCAGCCAACCCGCTTTCTCCTACAATGAGCAGTTCTTC. Amino acids: CASSQPAFSYNEQFF.

The chain has TRBV28 and TRBJ2-1, with 7 nucleotides matching TRBD1. V was pared by 5 bases and J by 0 bases, with 4 bases of the junction left unmatched. CDR3 length: 15 amino acids. Germline CDR1 reads MDHEN; CDR2 reads SYDVKM. This chain's CDR3 is CASSPGTVSYNEQFF. The CDR3 DNA is TGTGCCAGCAGTCCCGGGACAGTCTCCTACAATGAGCAGTTCTTC.

The chain employs TRBV7-9 and TRBJ2-2; D is ambiguous. Germline V gene lookup returns CDR1 SEHNR and CDR2 FQNEAQ (reference sequence). V shed 3 bases and J shed 7 bases, with 6 bases lying between them. This CDR3 contains 12 residues. This chain's CDR3 is CASSLLRGELFF. The CDR3, as DNA: TGTGCCAGCAGCTTGCTCCGCGGGGAGCTGTTTTTT.

In this sample, this clonotype turned up a few times. CDR3 protein: CASSSPGRTTLRYGYTF. CDR3 DNA sequence: TGTGCCAGCAGCTCCCCCGGACGGACGACCCTCCGCTATGGCTACACCTTC. V gene TRBV11-1 combines with J gene TRBJ1-2; D is undetermined. Germline V gene data show CDR1 as SGHAT and CDR2 as FQDESV (reference sequence). This CDR3 has 17 residues. Trimming took off 4 bases at V and 4 bases at J, with 22 bases between the two ends.

This clonotype was picked up one time. The CDR3 region has the DNA TGTGCCAGCTCCCCGGAACGGAACTATGGCTACACCTTC. Protein sequence: CASSPERNYGYTF. The gene calls are TRBV18 and TRBJ1-2; no clear D gene. V was clipped by 6 bases and J by 2 bases, with 10 bases between them. Germline lookup yields CDR1 KGHSH and CDR2 LQKENI. CDR3 length: 13 amino acids. Full variable domain (rest looked up from reference TRBV18 and TRBJ1-2): NAGVMQNPRHLVRRRGQEARLRCSPMKGHSHVYWYRQLPEEGLKFMVYLQKENIIDESGMPKERFSAEFPKEGPSILRIQQVVRGDSAAYFCASSPERNYGYTFGSGTRLTVV.

The V gene is TRBV5-5, the J gene TRBJ2-7; maybe TRBD1 (5 bases). The germline gives CDR1 SGHKS, CDR2 YYEKEE (reference sequence). This CDR3 is built from 12 residues. The V and J ends lost 4 bases and 4 bases respectively, with 9 bases between them. The CDR3 protein is CASSVDSYEQYF. In DNA, the CDR3 is TGTGCCAGCAGCGTAGACAGTTACGAGCAGTACTTC.

This clonotype was observed a single time. V usage is TRBV9 and J usage is TRBJ2-5; D not certain. Trimming removed 3 bases at V and 3 bases at J, with 9 bases between. Germline-derived CDR1 and CDR2 are SGDLS and YYNGEE. The CDR3 totals 13 residues. In DNA form, the CDR3 reads TGTGCCAGCAGCGACTTTAGAGAAGAGACCCAGTACTTC. This codes for CASSDFREETQYF.

The chain links TRBV5-4 to TRBJ2-1; D remains ambiguous. The CDR3 consists of 14 residues. The V gene lost 0 bases and the J gene lost 9 bases, with 13 bases spanning the gap. Germline V CDR1 and CDR2: SGHNT, YYREEE (reference sequence). Here the CDR3 reads CASSLVFSVPEQFF. The CDR3 DNA is TGTGCCAGCAGCTTGGTTTTTTCTGTTCCTGAGCAGTTCTTC.

V is TRBV7-9 and J is TRBJ2-2; tentatively, D is TRBD1 (8 bases). Germline V gives CDR1 SEHNR, CDR2 FQNEAQ (reference sequence). Trimming cost V 4 bases and J 4 bases, with 13 bases left between them. CDR3 length: 15 amino acids. The CDR3 is CASSSSGTGTGELFF. DNA for the CDR3: TGTGCCAGCAGCTCAAGCGGGACAGGCACCGGGGAGCTGTTTTTT.

V is TRBV7-6 and J is TRBJ1-4; 8 nucleotides agree with TRBD1. V was clipped by 5 bases and J by 8 bases; unmatched bases: 13. Germline CDR1 reads SGHVS; CDR2 reads FNYEAQ. CDR3 length: 16 residues. The CDR3 nucleotides read TGTGCCAGCAGCCCTCCTCGGACAGGGTATGGGGAAAAACTGTTTTTT. Its protein is CASSPPRTGYGEKLFF. Filled out from reference TRBV7-6 and TRBJ1-4, the complete variable domain reads GAGVSQSPRYKVTKRGQDVALRCDPISGHVSLYWYRQALGQGPEFLTYFNYEAQQDKSGLPNDRFSAERPEGSISTLTIQRTEQRDSAMYRCASSPPRTGYGEKLFFGSGTQLSVL.

This chain uses TRBV28 with TRBJ2-3, with 8 bases aligning to TRBD1. The CDR3 totals 14 residues. The germline V gene encodes CDR1 MDHEN and CDR2 SYDVKM. V shed 3 bases, J shed 4 bases, and the junction held 3 bases outside the gene matches. In DNA form, the CDR3 reads TGTGCCAGCAGTTTGGACAGGGAGGCAGATACGCAGTATTTT. Its translation is CASSLDREADTQYF. The full variable domain, in which reference TRBV28 and TRBJ2-3 provide the parts outside the CDR3, is DVKVTQSSRYLVKRTGEKVFLECVQDMDHENMFWYRQDPGLGLRLIYFSYDVKMKEKGDIPEGYSVSREKKERFSLILESASTNQTSMYLCASSLDREADTQYFGPGTRLTVL.

This sequence joins TRBV12-3 or TRBV12-4 and TRBJ2-3, with TRBD2 matching 7 bases. The CDR3 sequence is 15 residues long. The trim removed 3 bases at V and 0 bases at J, leaving 3 bases unmatched. CDR3 nucleotide sequence: TGTGCCAGCAGTTTTGCGGGAGTAAGCACAGATACGCAGTATTTT. It yields the protein CASSFAGVSTDTQYF.

The rearrangement joins TRBV7-6 to TRBJ1-1; D may be TRBD1 (6 bases). Germline V CDR1 and CDR2: SGHVS, FNYEAQ. The CDR3 totals 15 residues. V was trimmed by 5 bases and J by 0 bases, leaving 13 bases between them. The CDR3 DNA sequence: TGTGCCAGCAGCGCTAACCAGGGGTTGAACACTGAAGCTTTCTTT. Translation: CASSANQGLNTEAFF.

The V call is TRBV7-6, the J call TRBJ2-1; TRBD1 is a possible D gene (6 bases). Trimming left V 1 base short and J 6 bases short, with 13 bases between. Germline assignment: CDR1 SGHVS and CDR2 FNYEAQ. The CDR3 sequence is 15 residues long. Written as DNA, the CDR3 is TGTGCCAGCAGCTTAGTGGACAGCGCATTCAATGAGCAGTTCTTC. It yields the protein CASSLVDSAFNEQFF. The full variable domain, rest sourced from reference TRBV7-6 and TRBJ2-1, is GAGVSQSPRYKVTKRGQDVALRCDPISGHVSLYWYRQALGQGPEFLTYFNYEAQQDKSGLPNDRFSAERPEGSISTLTIQRTEQRDSAMYRCASSLVDSAFNEQFFGPGTRLTVL.